This entry describes one T cell receptor (beta chain). Its specificity is unknown. Participants comprised healthy donors of bone marrow. Primers for the PCR totalled 60 Vbeta and 13 Jbeta. Profiled with immunoSEQ multiplex PCR; TCRdb holds only in-frame clones, not every one. This sample carries about 150,000 clones, about 73% of them seen once, and the ten largest clones take 2.1%. The data are from a study of cytomegalovirus exposure and HLA in healthy donors. Study-wide results and limits: Indistinguishability led to the exclusion of some V segments, TRBV6-2 and TRBV6-3 included. There were reportedly fewer N-insertions in an Asian-associated ancestry cluster than the roughly 670-donor mean, in a later analysis.

Germline values: CDR1 SGHDN, CDR2 FVKESK. The ends were cut back, 4 bases at V and 3 bases at J, with 12 bases in the middle. There are 15 residues in the CDR3. This sequence originates from a woman aged 55-70 years in good health and CMV-seropositive. V and J are TRBV14 and TRBJ1-4, with D perhaps TRBD1 (5 bases). The sample taken for sequencing was PBMCs. The DNA of the CDR3 is TGTGCCAGCAGCCGCGCCGGGGGTGCTAATGAAAAACTGTTTTTT. It specifies CASSRAGGANEKLFF.